In its sample, the clone carrying this T cell receptor beta chain was seen many times. TCRdb called the PCR reads again in MiXCR, with one record for every CDR3 protein. The data contain approximately 550,000 distinct CDR3 sequences, 20% to 25% of them singletons. The entry originates in a study of molecular identifiers for immune sequencing clone quantification. Looked up from germline, CDR1 is SEHNR and CDR2 is FQNEAQ (reference sequence). The CDR3 runs 18 residues. J was trimmed by 5 bases and V by 0 bases; bases with no gene match: 13. The chain combines TRBV7-9 with TRBJ1-1, with 9 nucleotides matching TRBD1. The receptor was derived from a human donor in good health. Some libraries in this study had Jurkat cell RNA spiked in. Sequenced material: naive CD8+ T cells from blood, with Jurkat cell RNA spiked in. Sample subset: FACS-sorted CD8+CD4-CCR7+CD45RA+ naive T cells. Written as DNA, the CDR3 is TGTGCCAGCAGCTTAGCGATTCCTCGGACAGGGACAGGGACTGAAGCTTTCTTT. Its protein is CASSLAIPRTGTGTEAFF.